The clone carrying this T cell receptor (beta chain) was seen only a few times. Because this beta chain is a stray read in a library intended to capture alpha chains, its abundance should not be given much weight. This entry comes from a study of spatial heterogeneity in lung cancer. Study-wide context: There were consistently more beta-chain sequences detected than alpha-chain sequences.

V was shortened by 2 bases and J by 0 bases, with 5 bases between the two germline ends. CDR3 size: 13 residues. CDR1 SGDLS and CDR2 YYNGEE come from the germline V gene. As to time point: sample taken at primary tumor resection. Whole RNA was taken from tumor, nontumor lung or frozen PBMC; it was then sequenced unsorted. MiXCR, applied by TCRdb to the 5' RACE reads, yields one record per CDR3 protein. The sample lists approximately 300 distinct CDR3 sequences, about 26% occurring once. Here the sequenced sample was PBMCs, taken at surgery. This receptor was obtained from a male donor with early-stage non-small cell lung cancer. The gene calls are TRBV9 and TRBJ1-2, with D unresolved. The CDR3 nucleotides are TGTGCCAGCAGCGTTGACGCTAACTATGGCTACACCTTC. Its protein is CASSVDANYGYTF.